This T cell receptor beta chain is drawn from a study of Ad26.COV2.S vaccination and SARS-CoV-2 variants. Treatment meaning: around 19 received Ad26.COV2.S at low or high dose, single or two shots; 5 received placebo; per-sample allocation not given. All samples were drawn on day 63, counting from the first vaccine or placebo injection. CDR1 KGHSH and CDR2 LQKENI come from the germline V gene. The CDR3 covers 18 residues. V was shortened by 2 bases and J by 0 bases, with 14 bases between the two germline ends. The data were produced by immunoSEQ multiplex PCR, yet TCRdb's version contains in-frame clones alone and is incomplete. The sample records around 400,000 clones, approximately 90% being singletons.

V usage is TRBV18 and J usage is TRBJ2-6, with D perhaps matching TRBD2 (6 bases). The clonotype comes from a person aged 18-60 years who received the Ad26.COV2.S COVID-19 vaccine or a placebo. The sequencing used peripheral blood, collected in a trial of Ad26.COV2.S vaccine versus placebo. This chain's CDR3 is CASSPTSRTFSGANVLTF. In DNA form, the CDR3 reads TGTGCCAGCTCACCAACTAGCCGCACGTTCTCTGGGGCCAACGTCCTGACTTTC.